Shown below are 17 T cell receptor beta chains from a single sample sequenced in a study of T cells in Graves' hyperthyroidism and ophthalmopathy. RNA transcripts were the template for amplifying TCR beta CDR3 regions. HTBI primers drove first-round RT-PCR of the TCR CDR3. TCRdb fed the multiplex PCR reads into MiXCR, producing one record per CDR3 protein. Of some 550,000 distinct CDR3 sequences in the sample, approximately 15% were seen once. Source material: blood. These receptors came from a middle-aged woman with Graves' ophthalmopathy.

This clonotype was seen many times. CDR3 sequence: CASSLGTSEFSETQYF. The CDR3 DNA reads TGTGCCAGCAGCTTGGGGACTAGCGAGTTCTCAGAGACCCAGTACTTC. The chain uses TRBV5-5 and TRBJ2-5; 9 bases fit TRBD2. The CDR3 has 16 residues. With V trimmed by 0 bases and J by 4 bases, 7 bases remained unmatched. Per germline, CDR1 SGHKS and CDR2 YYEKEE (reference sequence).

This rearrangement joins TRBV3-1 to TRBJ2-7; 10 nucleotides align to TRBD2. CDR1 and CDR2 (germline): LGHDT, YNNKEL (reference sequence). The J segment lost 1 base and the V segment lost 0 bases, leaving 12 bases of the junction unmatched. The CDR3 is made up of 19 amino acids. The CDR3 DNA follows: TGTGCCAGCAGCCAAGAGTTAGCGGGAGGTGGTTACGGGTCCTACGAGCAGTACTTC. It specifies CASSQELAGGGYGSYEQYF.

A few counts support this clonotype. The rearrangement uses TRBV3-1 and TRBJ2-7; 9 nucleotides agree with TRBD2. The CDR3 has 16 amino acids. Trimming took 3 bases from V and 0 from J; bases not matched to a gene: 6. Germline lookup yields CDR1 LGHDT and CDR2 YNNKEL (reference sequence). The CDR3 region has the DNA TGTGCCAGCAGCCACCGTAGCGGGAGAGGCTCCTACGAGCAGTACTTC. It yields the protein CASSHRSGRGSYEQYF.

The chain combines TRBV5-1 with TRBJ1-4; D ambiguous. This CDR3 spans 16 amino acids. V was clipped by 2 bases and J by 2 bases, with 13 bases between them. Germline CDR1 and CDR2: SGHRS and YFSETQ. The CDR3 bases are TGCGCCAGCAGCTTCGCCCCCCGGCAGACTAATGAAAAACTGTTTTTT. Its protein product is CASSFAPRQTNEKLFF.

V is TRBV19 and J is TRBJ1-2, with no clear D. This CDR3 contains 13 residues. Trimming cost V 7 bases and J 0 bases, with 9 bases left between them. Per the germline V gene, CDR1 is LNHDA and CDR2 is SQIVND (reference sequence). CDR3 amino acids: CASKDSPNYGYTF. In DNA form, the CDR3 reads TGTGCCAGTAAAGACTCCCCTAACTATGGCTACACCTTC.

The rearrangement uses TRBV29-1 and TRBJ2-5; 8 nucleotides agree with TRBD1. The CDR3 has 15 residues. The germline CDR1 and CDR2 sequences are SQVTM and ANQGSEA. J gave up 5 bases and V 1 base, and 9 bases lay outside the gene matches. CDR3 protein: CSVEGSRGPGETQYF. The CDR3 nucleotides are TGCAGCGTTGAAGGCTCCAGGGGGCCCGGGGAGACCCAGTACTTC.

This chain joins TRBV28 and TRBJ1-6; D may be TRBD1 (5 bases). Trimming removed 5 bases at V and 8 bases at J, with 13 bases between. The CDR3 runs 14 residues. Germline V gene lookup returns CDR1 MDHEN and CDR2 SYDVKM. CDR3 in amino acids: CASSTDSGDSPLHF. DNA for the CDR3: TGTGCCAGCAGTACCGACAGCGGCGATTCACCCCTCCACTTT.

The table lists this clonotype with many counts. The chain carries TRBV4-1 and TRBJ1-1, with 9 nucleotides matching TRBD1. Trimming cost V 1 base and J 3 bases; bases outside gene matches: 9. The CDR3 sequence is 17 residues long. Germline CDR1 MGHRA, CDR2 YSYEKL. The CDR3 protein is CASSQVATGGAYTEAFF. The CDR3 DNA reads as TGCGCCAGCAGCCAAGTCGCGACAGGGGGGGCGTACACTGAAGCTTTCTTT.

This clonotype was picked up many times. CDR3 in amino acids: CSVRETGGPGSNQPQHF. Here the CDR3 DNA reads TGCAGCGTTCGAGAGACAGGGGGTCCCGGGAGCAATCAGCCCCAGCATTTT. The V gene is TRBV29-1, the J gene TRBJ1-5; 9 positions match TRBD1. Trimming took 5 bases from V and 1 from J; bases not matched to a gene: 12. Germline lookup yields CDR1 SQVTM and CDR2 ANQGSEA. The CDR3 length is 17 residues.

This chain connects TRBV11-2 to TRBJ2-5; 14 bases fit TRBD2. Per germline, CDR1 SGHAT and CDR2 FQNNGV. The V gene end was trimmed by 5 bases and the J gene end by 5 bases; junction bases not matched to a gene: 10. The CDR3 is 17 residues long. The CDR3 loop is CASSRGLAGVDLETQYF. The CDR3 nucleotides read TGTGCCAGCAGCCGGGGACTAGCGGGGGTAGATCTCGAGACCCAGTACTTC.

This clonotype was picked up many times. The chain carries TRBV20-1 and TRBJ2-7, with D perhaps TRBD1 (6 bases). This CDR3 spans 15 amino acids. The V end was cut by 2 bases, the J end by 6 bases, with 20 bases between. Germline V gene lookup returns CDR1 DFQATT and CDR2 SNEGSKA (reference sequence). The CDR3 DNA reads TGCAGTGCTAGATATCCCCGGGACACGCGTGTCGAGCAGTACTTC. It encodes CSARYPRDTRVEQYF.

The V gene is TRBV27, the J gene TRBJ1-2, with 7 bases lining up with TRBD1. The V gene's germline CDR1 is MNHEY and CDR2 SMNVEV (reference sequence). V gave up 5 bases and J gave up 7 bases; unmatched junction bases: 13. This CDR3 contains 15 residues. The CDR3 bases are TGTGCCAGCAGTCTCCACCCGACAGGGTTTGGTGGCTACACCTTC. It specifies CASSLHPTGFGGYTF.

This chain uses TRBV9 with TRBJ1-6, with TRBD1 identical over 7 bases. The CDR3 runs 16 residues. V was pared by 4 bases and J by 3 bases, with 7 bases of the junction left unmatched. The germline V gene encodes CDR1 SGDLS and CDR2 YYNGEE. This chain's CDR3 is CASSTQRDSYNSPLHF. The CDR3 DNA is TGTGCCAGCAGCACCCAAAGGGACAGCTATAATTCACCCCTCCACTTT.

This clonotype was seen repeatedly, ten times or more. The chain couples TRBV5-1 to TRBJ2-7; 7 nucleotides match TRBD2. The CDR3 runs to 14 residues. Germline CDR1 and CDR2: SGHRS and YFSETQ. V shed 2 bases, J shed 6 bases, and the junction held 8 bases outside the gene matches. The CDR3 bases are TGCGCCAGCAGCTTCAGCGGGGTGAGATCCGAGCAGTACTTC. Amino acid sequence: CASSFSGVRSEQYF.

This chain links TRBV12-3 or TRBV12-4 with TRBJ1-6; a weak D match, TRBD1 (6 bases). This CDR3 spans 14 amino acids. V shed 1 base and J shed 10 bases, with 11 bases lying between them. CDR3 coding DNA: TGTGCCAGCAGTTTAGAGTTACAGGGCTCACCCCTCCACTTT. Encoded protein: CASSLELQGSPLHF.

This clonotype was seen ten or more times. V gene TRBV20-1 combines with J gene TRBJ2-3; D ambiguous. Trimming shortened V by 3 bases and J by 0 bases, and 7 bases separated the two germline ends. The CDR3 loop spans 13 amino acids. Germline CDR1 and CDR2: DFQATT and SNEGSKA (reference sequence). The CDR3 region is CSASSASTDTQYF. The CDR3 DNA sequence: TGCAGTGCTAGCAGCGCCAGCACAGATACGCAGTATTTT.

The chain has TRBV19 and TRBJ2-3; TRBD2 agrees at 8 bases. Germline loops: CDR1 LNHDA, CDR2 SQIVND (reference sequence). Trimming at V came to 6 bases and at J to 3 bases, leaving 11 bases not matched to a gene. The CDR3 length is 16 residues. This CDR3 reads CASSSRRRGDTDTQYF. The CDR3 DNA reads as TGTGCCAGTAGCAGCCGCAGGCGGGGGGATACAGATACGCAGTATTTT.